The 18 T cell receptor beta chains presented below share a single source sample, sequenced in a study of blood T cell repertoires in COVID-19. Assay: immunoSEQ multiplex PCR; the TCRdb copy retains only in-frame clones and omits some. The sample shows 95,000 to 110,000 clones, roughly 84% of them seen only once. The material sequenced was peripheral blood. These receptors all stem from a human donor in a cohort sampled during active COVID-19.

The CDR3 region has the DNA TGCGCCAGCAGCCAACCGACCCGGGGATATGCTTACACCTTC. Translating gives CASSQPTRGYAYTF. The genes are TRBV4-1 and TRBJ1-2; D is unresolved. Trimming cost V 2 bases and J 11 bases, with 18 bases left between them. The CDR3 is 14 amino acids. Germline CDR1 reads MGHRA; CDR2 reads YSYEKL.

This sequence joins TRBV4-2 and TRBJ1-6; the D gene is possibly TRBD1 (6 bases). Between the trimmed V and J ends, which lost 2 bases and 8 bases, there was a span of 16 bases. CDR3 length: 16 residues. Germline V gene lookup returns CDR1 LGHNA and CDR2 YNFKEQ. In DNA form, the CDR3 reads TGTGCCAGCAGCCAACTCGGACAGCTTTCAGATTCACCCCTCCACTTT. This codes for CASSQLGQLSDSPLHF.

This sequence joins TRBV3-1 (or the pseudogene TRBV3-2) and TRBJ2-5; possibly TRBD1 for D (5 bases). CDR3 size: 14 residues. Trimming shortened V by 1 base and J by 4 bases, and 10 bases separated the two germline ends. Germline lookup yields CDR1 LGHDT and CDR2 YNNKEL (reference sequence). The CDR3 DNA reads TGTGCCAGCAGCCAAGGTGTTGGGGCAGAGACCCAGTACTTC. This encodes CASSQGVGAETQYF.

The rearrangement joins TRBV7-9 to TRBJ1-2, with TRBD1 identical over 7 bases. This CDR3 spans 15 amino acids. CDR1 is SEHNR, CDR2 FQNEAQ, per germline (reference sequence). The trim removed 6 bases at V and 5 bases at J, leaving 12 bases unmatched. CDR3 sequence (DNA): TGTGCCAGCAGTACAGGGGCGACCCTACGATATGGCTACACCTTC. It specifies CASSTGATLRYGYTF. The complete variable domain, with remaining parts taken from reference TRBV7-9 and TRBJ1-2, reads DTGVSQNPRHKITKRGQNVTFRCDPISEHNRLYWYRQTLGQGPEFLTYFQNEAQLEKSRLLSDRFSAERPKGSFSTLEIQRTEQGDSAMYLCASSTGATLRYGYTFGSGTRLTVV.

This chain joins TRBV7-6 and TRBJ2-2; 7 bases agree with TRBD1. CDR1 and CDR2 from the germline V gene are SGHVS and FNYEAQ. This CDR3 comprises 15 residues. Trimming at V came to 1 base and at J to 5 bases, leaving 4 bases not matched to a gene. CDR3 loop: CASSLGQGETGELFF. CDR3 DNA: TGTGCCAGCAGCTTAGGGCAGGGGGAGACCGGGGAGCTGTTTTTT.

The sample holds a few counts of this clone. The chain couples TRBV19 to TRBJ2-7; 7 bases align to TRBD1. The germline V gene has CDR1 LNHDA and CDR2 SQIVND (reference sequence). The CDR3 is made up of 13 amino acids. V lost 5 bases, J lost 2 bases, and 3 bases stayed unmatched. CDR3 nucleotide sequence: TGTGCCAGTAGTTCGCAGGGGGCCTACGAGCAGTACTTC. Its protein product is CASSSQGAYEQYF.

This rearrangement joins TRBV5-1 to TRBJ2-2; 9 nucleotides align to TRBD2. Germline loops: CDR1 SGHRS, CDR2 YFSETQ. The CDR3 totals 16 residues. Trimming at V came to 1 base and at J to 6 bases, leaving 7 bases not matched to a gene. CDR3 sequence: CASSLTAGGPAGELFF. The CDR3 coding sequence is TGCGCCAGCAGCTTGACGGCGGGGGGGCCGGCCGGGGAGCTGTTTTTT.

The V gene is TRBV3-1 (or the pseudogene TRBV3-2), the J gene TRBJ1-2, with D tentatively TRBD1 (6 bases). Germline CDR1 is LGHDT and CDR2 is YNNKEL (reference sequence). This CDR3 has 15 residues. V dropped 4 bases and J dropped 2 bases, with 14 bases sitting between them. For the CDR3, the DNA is TGTGCCAGCAGCCCAGTTGATGGACAGAACTATGGCTACACCTTC. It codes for CASSPVDGQNYGYTF.

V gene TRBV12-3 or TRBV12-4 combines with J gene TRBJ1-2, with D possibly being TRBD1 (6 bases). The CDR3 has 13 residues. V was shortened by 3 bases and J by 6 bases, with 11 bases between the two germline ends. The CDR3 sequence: CASSFSRGDGYTF. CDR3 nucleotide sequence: TGTGCCAGCAGTTTTAGCAGGGGTGATGGCTACACCTTC.

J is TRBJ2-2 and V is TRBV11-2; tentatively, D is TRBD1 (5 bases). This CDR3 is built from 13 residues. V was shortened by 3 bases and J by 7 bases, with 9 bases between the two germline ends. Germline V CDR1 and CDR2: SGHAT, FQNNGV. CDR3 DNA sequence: TGTGCCAGCAGCTTGGAGACAGTCGGGGAGCTGTTTTTT. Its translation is CASSLETVGELFF.

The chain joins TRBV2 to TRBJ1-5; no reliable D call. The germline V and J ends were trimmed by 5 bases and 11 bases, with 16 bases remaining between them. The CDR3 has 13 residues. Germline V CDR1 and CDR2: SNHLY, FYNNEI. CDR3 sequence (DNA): TGTGCCAGCAGTAACCGAGGAGCGCGGACCCAGCATTTT. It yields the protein CASSNRGARTQHF.

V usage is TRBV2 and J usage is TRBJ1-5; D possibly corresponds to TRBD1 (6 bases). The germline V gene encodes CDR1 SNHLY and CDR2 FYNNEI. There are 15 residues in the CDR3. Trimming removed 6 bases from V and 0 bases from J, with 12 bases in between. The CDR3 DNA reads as TGTGCCAGCAGAATTACAGGGTATAGCAATCAGCCCCAGCATTTT. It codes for CASRITGYSNQPQHF.

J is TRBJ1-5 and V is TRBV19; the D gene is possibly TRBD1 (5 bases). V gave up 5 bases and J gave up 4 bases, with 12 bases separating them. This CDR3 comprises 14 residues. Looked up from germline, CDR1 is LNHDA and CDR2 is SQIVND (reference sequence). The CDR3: CASSVGLTNQPQHF. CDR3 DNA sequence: TGTGCCAGTAGTGTGGGACTGACAAATCAGCCCCAGCATTTT. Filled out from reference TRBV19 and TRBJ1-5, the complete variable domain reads DGGITQSPKYLFRKEGQNVTLSCEQNLNHDAMYWYRQDPGQGLRLIYYSQIVNDFQKGDIAEGYSVSREKKESFPLTVTSAQKNPTAFYLCASSVGLTNQPQHFGDGTRLSIL.

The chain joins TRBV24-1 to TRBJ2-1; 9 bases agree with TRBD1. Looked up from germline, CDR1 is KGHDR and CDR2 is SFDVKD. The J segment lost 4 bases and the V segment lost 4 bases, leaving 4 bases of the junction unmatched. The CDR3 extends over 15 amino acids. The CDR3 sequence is CATSEEGTGYNEQFF. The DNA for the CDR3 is TGTGCCACCAGTGAAGAAGGGACAGGGTACAATGAGCAGTTCTTC.

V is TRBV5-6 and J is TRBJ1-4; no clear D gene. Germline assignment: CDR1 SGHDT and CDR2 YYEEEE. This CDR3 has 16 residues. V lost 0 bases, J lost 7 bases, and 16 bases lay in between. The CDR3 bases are TGTGCCAGCAGCTTGGACACGGGTATACTAGCTGAAAAACTGTTTTTT. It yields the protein CASSLDTGILAEKLFF.

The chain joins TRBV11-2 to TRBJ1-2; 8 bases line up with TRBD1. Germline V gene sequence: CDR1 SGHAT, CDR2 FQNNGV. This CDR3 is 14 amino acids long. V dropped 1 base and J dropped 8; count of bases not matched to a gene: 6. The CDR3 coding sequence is TGTGCCAGCAGCTTAGGTGGGACAGGTCTCGGCTACACCTTC. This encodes CASSLGGTGLGYTF.

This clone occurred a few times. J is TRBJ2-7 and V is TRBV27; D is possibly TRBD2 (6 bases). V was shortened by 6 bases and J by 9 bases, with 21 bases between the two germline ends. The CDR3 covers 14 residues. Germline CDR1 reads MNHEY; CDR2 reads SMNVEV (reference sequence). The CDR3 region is CASSTTGTVEGQYF. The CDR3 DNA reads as TGTGCCAGCAGCACCACTGGGACGGTGGAGGGGCAGTACTTC.

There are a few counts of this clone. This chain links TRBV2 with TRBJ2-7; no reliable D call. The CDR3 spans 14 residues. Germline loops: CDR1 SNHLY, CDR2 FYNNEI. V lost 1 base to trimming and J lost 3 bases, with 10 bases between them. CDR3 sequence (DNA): TGTGCCAGCAGTGAAGACGAGCCTATCTACGAGCAGTACTTC. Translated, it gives CASSEDEPIYEQYF.